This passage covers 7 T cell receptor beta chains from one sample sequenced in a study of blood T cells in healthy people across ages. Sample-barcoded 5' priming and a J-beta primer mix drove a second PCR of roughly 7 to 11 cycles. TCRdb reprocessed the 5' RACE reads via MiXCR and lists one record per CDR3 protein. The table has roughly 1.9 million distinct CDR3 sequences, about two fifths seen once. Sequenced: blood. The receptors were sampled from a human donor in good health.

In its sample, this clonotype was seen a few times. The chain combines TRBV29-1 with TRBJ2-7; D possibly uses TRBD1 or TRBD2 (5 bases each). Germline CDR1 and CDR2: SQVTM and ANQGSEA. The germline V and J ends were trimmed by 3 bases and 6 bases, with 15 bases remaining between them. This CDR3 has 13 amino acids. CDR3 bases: TGCAGCGTTGATGGACTGGGGGTAGGCGAGCAGTACTTC. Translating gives CSVDGLGVGEQYF.

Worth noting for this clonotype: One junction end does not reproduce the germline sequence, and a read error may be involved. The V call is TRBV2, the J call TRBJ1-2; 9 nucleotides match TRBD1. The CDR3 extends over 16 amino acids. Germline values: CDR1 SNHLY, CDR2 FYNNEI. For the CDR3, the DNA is TGTGCCAGCAGTGAAAAGGGGGGACAGGGAATCTATGGCTACACCTTT. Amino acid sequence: CASSEKGGQGIYGYTF.

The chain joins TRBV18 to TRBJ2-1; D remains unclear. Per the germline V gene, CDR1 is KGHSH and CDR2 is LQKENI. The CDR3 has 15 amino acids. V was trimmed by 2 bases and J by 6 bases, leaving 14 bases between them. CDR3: CASSPGSGGINEQFF. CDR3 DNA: TGTGCCAGCTCACCAGGGTCAGGTGGGATCAATGAGCAGTTCTTC.

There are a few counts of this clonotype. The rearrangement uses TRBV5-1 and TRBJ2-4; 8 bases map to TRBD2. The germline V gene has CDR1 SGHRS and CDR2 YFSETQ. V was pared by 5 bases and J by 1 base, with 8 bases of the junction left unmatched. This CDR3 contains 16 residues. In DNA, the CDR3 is TGCGCCAGCAGAGCAGGCGGGGGGCCGGCCAAAAACATTCAGTACTTC. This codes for CASRAGGGPAKNIQYF.

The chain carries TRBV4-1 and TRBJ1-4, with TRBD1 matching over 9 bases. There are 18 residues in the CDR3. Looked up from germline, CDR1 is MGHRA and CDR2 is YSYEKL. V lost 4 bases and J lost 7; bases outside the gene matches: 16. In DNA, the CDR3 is TGCGCCAGCAGCCGCCGACAGGGGGTATTACGTGACGGTGAAAAACTGTTTTTT. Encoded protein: CASSRRQGVLRDGEKLFF.

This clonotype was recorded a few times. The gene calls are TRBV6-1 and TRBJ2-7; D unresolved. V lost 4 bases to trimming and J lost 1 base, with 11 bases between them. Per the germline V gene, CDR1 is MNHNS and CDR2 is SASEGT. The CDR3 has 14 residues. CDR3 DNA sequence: TGTGCCAGCAGTGTAACGGACGGGTCCTACGAGCAGTACTTC. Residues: CASSVTDGSYEQYF.

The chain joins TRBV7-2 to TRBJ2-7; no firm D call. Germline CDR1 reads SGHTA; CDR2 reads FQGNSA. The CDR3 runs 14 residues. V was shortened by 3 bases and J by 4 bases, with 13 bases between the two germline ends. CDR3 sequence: CASSFANGFYEQYF. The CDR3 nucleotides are TGTGCCAGCAGCTTCGCAAACGGGTTTTACGAGCAGTACTTC.